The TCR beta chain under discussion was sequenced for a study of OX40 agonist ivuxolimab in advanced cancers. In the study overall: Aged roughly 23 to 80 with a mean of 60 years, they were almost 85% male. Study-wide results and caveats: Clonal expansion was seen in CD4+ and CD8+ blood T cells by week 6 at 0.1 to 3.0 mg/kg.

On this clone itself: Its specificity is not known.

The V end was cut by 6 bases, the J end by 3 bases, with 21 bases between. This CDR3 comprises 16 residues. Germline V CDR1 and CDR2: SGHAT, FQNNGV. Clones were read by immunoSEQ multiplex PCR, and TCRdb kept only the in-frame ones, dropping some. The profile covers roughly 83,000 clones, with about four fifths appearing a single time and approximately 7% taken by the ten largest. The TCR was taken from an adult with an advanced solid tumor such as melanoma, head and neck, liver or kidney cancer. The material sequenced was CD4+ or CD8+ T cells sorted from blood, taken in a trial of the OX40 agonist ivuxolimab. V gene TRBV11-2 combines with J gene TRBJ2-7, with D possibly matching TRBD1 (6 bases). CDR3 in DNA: TGTGCCAGCAGTCTCCCTGTGGGGGAGACAGGCTACGAGCAGTACTTC. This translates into CASSLPVGETGYEQYF.